The entry below describes one TCR beta chain. The target antigen is unknown. The data are from a study of cytotoxic CD8 clonotypes in ibrutinib-treated CLL. About the study: An average of around 260,000 productive templates and 94,082 productive rearrangements was obtained per sample. Study-wide results and caveats: Sustained-remission and progressing patients diverged in sampling times. While tracking circulating CD8+ T-cell counts, baseline clonality exceeded that of age-matched healthy donors.

Repertoires were generated with immunoSEQ multiplex PCR, while TCRdb's copy carries only in-frame clones and drops some. The sample includes approximately 340,000 clones, approximately 67% of them seen just once. The length of the CDR3 is 12 residues. Germline V gives CDR1 SQVTM, CDR2 ANQGSEA. J gave up 5 bases and V 7 bases, and 7 bases lay outside the gene matches. The gene calls are TRBV29-1 and TRBJ1-2; 7 bases agree with TRBD1. The TCR sequence derives from a human donor with chronic lymphocytic leukemia. Sequencing was performed on PBMCs, taken after 36 months of ibrutinib treatment. CDR3 loop: CSADNRGYGYTF. In DNA, the CDR3 is TGCAGCGCAGACAACAGGGGTTATGGCTACACCTTC.